Detailed here is one TCR beta chain. The antigen remains unidentified. Random hexamers were used to reverse transcribe the RNA input (roughly 0.5 to 1 ug). TCRdb used MiXCR to reprocess the immunoSEQ multiplex PCR reads, holding one entry per CDR3 protein. The repertoire holds about 120,000 distinct CDR3 sequences, around 94% seen once, with roughly 0.098% in the top ten. This sample is drawn from a study of CD8 T cells in Susac syndrome. Notes on the study in general: TCR sequencing and HLA analysis covered a relatively small number of individuals.

Sequencing targeted TCR beta in T cells from blood (CD8+ and CD4+). FACS was used to enrich TEMRA cells, whereas the CD8+ and CD4+ T cells were obtained by negative isolation. Germline CDR1 and CDR2: LNHDA and SQIVND (reference sequence). With 4 bases clipped from V and 4 bases from J, the junction kept 4 bases outside the gene matches. The CDR3 spans 15 residues. This chain links TRBV19 with TRBJ2-2; 9 bases fit TRBD2. This sequence originates from a human donor in good health. Specimen: CD4+ T cells from PBMCs. CDR3 in amino acids: CASSSSGGRTGELFF. In nucleotides, the CDR3 is TGTGCCAGTAGTAGTAGCGGGGGCCGCACCGGGGAGCTGTTTTTT.